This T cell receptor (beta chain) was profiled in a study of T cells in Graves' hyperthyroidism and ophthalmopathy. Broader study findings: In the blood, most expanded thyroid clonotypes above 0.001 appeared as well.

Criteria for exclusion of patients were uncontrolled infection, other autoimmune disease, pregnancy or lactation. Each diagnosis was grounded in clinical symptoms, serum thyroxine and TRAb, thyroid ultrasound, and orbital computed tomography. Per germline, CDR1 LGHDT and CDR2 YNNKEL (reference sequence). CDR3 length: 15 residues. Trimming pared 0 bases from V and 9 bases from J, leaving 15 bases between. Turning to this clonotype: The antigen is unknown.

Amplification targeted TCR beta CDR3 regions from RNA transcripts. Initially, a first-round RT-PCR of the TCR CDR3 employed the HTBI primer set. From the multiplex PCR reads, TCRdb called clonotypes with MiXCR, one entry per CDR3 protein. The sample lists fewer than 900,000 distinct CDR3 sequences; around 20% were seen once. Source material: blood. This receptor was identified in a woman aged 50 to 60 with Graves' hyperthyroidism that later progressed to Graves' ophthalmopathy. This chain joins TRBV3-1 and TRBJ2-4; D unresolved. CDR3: CASSQDSRPGGIQYF. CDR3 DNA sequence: TGTGCCAGCAGCCAAGATTCGAGGCCAGGTGGCATTCAGTACTTC.